This TCR beta chain was retrieved from a study of T cells in Graves' hyperthyroidism and ophthalmopathy. Study overall: The authors collected peripheral blood at initial diagnosis, before any treatment. Findings of the study overall: A model of 13 V-J pairs discriminated ophthalmopathy from stable hyperthyroidism.

The CDR3 runs 14 residues. V shed 8 bases, J shed 4 bases, and the junction held 3 bases outside the gene matches. Germline V gene data show CDR1 as KGHSH and CDR2 as LQKENI. Researchers amplified the TCR beta CDR3 regions from RNA transcripts. HTBI primers were the set used in a first-round RT-PCR of the TCR CDR3. TCRdb reanalysed the multiplex PCR reads using MiXCR and keeps one entry per CDR3 protein. The table records about 610,000 distinct CDR3 sequences, more than 15% of them present only once. This clonotype was observed at least ten times. Its antigen is not known. A patient was excluded if there was uncontrolled infection, other autoimmune disease, pregnancy or lactation. Thyroid ultrasound and orbital computed tomography, with clinical symptoms and serum thyroxine and TRAb, informed diagnoses.

V usage is TRBV18 and J usage is TRBJ2-7; 15 bases map to TRBD2. Sequences were obtained from blood. The receptor's source is a woman between 40 and 50 years old with Graves' ophthalmopathy. The CDR3 bases are TGTGCCAGCAGTGGGACTAGCGGGAGGTACGAGCAGTACTTC. It specifies CASSGTSGRYEQYF.